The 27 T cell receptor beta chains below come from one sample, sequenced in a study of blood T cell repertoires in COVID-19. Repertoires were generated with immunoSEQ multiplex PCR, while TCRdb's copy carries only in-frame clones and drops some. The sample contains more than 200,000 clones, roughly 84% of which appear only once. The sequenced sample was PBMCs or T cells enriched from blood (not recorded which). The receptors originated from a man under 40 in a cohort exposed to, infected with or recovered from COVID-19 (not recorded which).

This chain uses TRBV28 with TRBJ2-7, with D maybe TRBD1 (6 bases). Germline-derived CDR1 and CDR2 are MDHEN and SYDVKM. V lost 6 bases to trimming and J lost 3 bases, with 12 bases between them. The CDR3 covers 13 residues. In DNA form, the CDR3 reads TGTGCCAGCAGCCATATACAGGGCTACGAGCAGTACTTC. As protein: CASSHIQGYEQYF.

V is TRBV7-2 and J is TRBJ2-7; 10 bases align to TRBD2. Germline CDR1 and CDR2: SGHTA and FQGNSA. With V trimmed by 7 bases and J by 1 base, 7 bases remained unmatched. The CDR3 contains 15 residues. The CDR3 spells CASTFGLADSYEQYF. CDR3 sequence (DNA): TGTGCCAGCACCTTCGGACTAGCGGATTCCTACGAGCAGTACTTC.

The CDR3 DNA is TGTGCCAGCAGTTTGTGGCGGGAGTCCCTCTACGAGCAGTACTTC. This gives the protein CASSLWRESLYEQYF. This sequence joins TRBV28 and TRBJ2-7; 7 bases fit TRBD2. With 3 bases clipped from V and 3 bases from J, the junction kept 8 bases outside the gene matches. The CDR3 runs 15 residues. Germline V gene data show CDR1 as MDHEN and CDR2 as SYDVKM.

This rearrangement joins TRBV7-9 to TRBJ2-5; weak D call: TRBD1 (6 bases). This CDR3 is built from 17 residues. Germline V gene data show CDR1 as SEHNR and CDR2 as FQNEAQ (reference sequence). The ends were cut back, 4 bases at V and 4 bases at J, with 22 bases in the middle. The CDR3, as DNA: TGTGCCAGCAGCTCACTCGTCGTGAACAGGGAACCAGAGACCCAGTACTTC. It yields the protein CASSSLVVNREPETQYF.

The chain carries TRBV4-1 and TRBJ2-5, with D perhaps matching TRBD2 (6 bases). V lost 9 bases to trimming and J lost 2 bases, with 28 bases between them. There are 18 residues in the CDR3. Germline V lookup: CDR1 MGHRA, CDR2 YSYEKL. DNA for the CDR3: TGCGCCAGTCCGCCAGGCGGGACTCACCTCATTCCGCAAGAGACCCAGTACTTC. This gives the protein CASPPGGTHLIPQETQYF.

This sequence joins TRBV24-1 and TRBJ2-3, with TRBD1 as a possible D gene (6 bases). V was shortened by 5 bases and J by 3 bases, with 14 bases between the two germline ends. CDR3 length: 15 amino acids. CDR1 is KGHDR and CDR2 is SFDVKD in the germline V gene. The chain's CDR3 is CATSVGTLVTDTQYF. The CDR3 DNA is TGTGCCACCAGTGTAGGGACACTAGTGACAGATACGCAGTATTTT.

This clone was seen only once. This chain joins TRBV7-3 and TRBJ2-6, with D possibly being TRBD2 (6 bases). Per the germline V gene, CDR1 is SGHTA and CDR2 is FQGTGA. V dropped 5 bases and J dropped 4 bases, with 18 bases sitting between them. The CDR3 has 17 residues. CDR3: CASSPTRTAGGANVLTF. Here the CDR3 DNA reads TGTGCCAGCAGCCCCACCCGGACGGCGGGGGGGGCCAACGTCCTGACTTTC.

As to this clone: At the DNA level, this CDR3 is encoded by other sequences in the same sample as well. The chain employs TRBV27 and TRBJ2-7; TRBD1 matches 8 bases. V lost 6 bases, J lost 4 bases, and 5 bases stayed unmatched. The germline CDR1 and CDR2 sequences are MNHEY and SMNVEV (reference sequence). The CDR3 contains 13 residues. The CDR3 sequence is CASSPTGAYEQYF. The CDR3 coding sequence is TGTGCCAGCAGCCCGACAGGGGCATACGAGCAGTACTTC.

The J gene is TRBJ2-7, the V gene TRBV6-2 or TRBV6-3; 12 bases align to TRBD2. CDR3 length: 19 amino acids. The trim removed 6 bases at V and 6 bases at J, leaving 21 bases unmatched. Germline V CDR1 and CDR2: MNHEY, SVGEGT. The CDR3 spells CASSPRTWTSGTPAGEQYF. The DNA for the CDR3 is TGTGCCAGCAGCCCCCGGACCTGGACTAGCGGGACACCCGCCGGCGAGCAGTACTTC.

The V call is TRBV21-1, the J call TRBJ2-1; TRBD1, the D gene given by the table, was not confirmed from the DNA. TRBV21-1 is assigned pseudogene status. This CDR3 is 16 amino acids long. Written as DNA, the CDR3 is TGTGCCAGCAGCAACCTACCCAGGGGCGAGGACAATGAGCAGTTCTTC. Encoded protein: CASSNLPRGEDNEQFF.

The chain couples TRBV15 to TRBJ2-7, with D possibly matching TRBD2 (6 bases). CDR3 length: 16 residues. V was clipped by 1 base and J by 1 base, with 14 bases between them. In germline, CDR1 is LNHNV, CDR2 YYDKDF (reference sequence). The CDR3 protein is CATSRGVAAASYEQYF. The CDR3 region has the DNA TGTGCCACCAGCAGAGGGGTAGCGGCGGCTTCCTACGAGCAGTACTTC.

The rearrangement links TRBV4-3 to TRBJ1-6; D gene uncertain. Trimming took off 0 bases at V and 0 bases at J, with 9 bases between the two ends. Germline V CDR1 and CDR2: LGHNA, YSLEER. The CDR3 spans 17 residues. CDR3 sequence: CASSQDPGISYNSPLHF. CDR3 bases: TGCGCCAGCAGCCAAGATCCGGGAATCTCCTATAATTCACCCCTCCACTTT.

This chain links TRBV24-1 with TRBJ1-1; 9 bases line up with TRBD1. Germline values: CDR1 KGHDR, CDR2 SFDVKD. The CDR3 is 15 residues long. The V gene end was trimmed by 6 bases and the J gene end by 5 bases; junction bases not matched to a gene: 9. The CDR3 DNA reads TGTGCCACCAGTAGGGACAGGGCTGGATTTACTGAAGCTTTCTTT. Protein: CATSRDRAGFTEAFF.

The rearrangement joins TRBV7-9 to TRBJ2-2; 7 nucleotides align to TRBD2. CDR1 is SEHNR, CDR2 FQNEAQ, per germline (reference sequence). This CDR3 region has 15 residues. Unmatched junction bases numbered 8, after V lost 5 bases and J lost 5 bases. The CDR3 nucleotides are TGTGCCAGCAGCCCCCGACTAGCCATAACCGGGGAGCTGTTTTTT. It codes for CASSPRLAITGELFF.

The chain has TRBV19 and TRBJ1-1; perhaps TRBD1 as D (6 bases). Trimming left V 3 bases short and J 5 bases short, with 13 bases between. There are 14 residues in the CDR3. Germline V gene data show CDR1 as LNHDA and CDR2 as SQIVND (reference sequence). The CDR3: CASSIDYRETEAFF. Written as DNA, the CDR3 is TGTGCCAGTAGTATCGATTACAGGGAGACTGAAGCTTTCTTT.

CDR3 nucleotide sequence: TGTGCCAGCAGTGTTCAGGGGGCCCCGAACAATGAGCAGTTCTTC. Its protein product is CASSVQGAPNNEQFF. V and J are TRBV6-4 and TRBJ2-1; TRBD1 agrees at 8 bases. This CDR3 comprises 15 residues. The J segment lost 5 bases and the V segment lost 4 bases, leaving 7 bases of the junction unmatched. Germline V gene data show CDR1 as MRHNA and CDR2 as SNTAGT.

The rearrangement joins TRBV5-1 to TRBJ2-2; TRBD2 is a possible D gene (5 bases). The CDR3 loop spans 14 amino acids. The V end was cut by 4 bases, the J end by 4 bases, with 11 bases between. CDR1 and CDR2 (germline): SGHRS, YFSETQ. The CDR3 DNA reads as TGCGCCAGCAGCCCCCGGACTGCCACCGGGGAGCTGTTTTTT. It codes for CASSPRTATGELFF.

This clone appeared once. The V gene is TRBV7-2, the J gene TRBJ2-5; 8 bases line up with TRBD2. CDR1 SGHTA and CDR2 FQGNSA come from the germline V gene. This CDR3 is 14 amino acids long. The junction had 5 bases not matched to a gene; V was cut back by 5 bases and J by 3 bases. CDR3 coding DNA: TGTGCCAGCAGCACGATACTAGCGGAAGAGACCCAGTACTTC. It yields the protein CASSTILAEETQYF.

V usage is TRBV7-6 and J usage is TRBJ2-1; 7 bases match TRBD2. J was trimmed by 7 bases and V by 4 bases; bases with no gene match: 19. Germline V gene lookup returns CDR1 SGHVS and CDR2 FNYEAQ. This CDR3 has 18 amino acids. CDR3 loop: CASSSYSSGIGPLNEQFF. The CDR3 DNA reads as TGTGCCAGCAGCTCCTACTCTAGCGGAATTGGACCGCTGAATGAGCAGTTCTTC.

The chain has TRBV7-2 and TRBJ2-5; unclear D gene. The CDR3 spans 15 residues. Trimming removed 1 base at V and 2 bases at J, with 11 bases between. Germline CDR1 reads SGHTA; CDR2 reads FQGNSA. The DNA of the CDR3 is TGTGCCAGCAGCTTAGTCGCGACTTCTCAAGAGACCCAGTACTTC. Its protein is CASSLVATSQETQYF.

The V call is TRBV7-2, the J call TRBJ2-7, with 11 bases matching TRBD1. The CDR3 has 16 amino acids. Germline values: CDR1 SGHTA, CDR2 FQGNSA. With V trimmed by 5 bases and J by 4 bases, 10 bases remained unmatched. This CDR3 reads CASSHHPGQGVYEQYF. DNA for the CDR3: TGTGCCAGCAGCCACCACCCGGGACAGGGGGTGTACGAGCAGTACTTC.

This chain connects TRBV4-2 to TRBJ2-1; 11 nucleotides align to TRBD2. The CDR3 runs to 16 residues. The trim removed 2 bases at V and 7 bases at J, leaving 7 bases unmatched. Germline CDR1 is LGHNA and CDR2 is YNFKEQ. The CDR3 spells CASSQIAGGSINEQFF. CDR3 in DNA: TGTGCCAGCAGCCAAATAGCGGGAGGGTCCATTAATGAGCAGTTCTTC.

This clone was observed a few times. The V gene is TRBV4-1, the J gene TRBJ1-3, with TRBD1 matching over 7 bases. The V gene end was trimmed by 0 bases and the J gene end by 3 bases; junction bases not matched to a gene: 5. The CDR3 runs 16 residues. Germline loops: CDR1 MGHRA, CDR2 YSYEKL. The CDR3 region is CASSQEGTAGGNTIYF. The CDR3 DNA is TGCGCCAGCAGCCAAGAAGGGACAGCGGGTGGAAACACCATATATTTT.

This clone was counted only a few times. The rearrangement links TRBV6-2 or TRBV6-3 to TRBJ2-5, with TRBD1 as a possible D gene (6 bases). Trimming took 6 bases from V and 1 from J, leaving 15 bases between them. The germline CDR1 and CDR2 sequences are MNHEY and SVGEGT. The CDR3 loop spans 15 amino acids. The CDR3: CASSPGQTSQETQYF. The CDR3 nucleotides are TGTGCCAGCAGCCCAGGACAGACCAGCCAAGAGACCCAGTACTTC.

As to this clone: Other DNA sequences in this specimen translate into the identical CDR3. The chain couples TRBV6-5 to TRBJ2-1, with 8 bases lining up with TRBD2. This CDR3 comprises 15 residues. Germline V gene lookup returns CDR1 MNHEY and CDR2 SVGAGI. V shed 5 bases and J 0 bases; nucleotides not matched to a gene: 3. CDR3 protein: CASSIAGGSYNEQFF. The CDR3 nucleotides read TGTGCCAGCAGTATTGCGGGAGGCTCCTACAATGAGCAGTTCTTC.

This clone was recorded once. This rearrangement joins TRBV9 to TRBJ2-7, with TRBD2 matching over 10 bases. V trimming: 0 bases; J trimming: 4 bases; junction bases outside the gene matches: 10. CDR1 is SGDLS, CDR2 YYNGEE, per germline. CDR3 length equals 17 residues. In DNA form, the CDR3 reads TGTGCCAGCAGCGTAGGGGCCGGAGGACTAGCGGCTTACGAGCAGTACTTC. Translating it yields CASSVGAGGLAAYEQYF.

The DNA of the CDR3 is TGTGCCAGCAGCCATGCAGATTACACTGAAGCTTTCTTT. Translation gives CASSHADYTEAFF. The V gene is TRBV5-4, the J gene TRBJ1-1; D is unresolved. V lost 4 bases and J lost 3, with 10 bases in between. Germline V gene data show CDR1 as SGHNT and CDR2 as YYREEE (reference sequence). The CDR3 runs 13 residues.